The rows below give T cell receptor beta chains drawn from one sample of a study of PD-1 blockade in classical Hodgkin lymphoma. Profiled with immunoSEQ multiplex PCR; TCRdb holds only in-frame clones, not every one. In the table there are about 17,000 clones, 75% to 85% of which are singletons. The sample here was peripheral blood mononuclear cells (PBMCs), taken at baseline. All receptors come from a human donor with classical Hodgkin lymphoma. Each CDR3 is given with its conserved first and last residue. Each record gives: CDR3 protein, CDR3 DNA, clone size, D gene, V gene, J gene. D genes are given only for firm matches. Not every row has a clone size; where given, it reads once, few, many or a size class.

CDR3: CAWSRGLLSGNTIYF; DNA: TGTGCCTGGAGCAGGGGCCTCCTCTCTGGAAACACCATATATTTT; size: .; D: .; V: TRBV30; J: TRBJ1-3
CDR3: CASTRDITGYTF; DNA: TGTGCCAGCACTCGGGACATTACAGGGTACACCTTC; size: .; D: .; V: TRBV28; J: TRBJ1-2
CDR3: CASSLGQRGEQYF; DNA: TGTGCCAGCAGCTTGGGACAGCGAGGCGAGCAGTACTTC; size: .; D: TRBD1; V: TRBV7-3; J: TRBJ2-7
CDR3: CASSLISGGADEQFF; DNA: TGTGCCAGCAGTTTAATCAGCGGGGGGGCAGATGAGCAGTTCTTC; size: .; D: TRBD2; V: TRBV28; J: TRBJ2-1
CDR3: CASSQDPDRVQYF; DNA: TGCGCCAGCAGCCAAGATCCAGACAGGGTTCAGTACTTC; size: .; D: TRBD1; V: TRBV4-3; J: TRBJ2-4
CDR3: CASSGSGDYRDTQYF; DNA: TGTGCCAGCAGCGGGAGCGGGGATTACAGGGATACGCAGTATTTT; size: .; D: TRBD2; V: TRBV7-2; J: TRBJ2-3
CDR3: CASSPGTVSNTEAFF; DNA: TGTGCCAGCAGCCCTGGGACAGTCTCGAACACTGAAGCTTTCTTT; size: .; D: TRBD1; V: TRBV7-2; J: TRBJ1-1
CDR3: CASSQMGRLNTEAFF; DNA: TGCGCCAGCAGCCAGATGGGACGGTTGAACACTGAAGCTTTCTTT; size: .; D: .; V: TRBV4-1; J: TRBJ1-1
CDR3: CASTHLVEPQHF; DNA: TGTGCCAGCACCCACCTTGTTGAGCCCCAGCATTTT; size: .; D: .; V: TRBV6-6; J: TRBJ1-5
CDR3: CASSQRTDQETQYF; DNA: TGTGCCAGCAGTCAACGGACAGACCAAGAGACCCAGTACTTC; size: .; D: .; V: TRBV27; J: TRBJ2-5
CDR3: CASIRGTEAFF; DNA: TGTGCCAGCATCCGAGGGACTGAAGCTTTCTTT; size: .; D: .; V: TRBV6-6; J: TRBJ1-1
CDR3: CASSLKQLPGELFF; DNA: TGCGCCAGCAGCTTGAAACAGCTTCCCGGGGAGCTGTTTTTT; size: .; D: .; V: TRBV5-1; J: TRBJ2-2
CDR3: CASSIGGGMNTEAFF; DNA: TGTGCCAGTAGTATAGGTGGGGGGATGAACACTGAAGCTTTCTTT; size: .; D: .; V: TRBV19; J: TRBJ1-1
CDR3: CASRDPGQSPYEQYF; DNA: TGTGCCAGTAGAGATCCGGGACAGAGTCCCTACGAGCAGTACTTC; size: .; D: TRBD1; V: TRBV19; J: TRBJ2-7
CDR3: CASSSFGETQYF; DNA: TGTGCCAGCAGCTCCTTCGGGGAGACCCAGTACTTC; size: .; D: .; V: TRBV7-6; J: TRBJ2-5
CDR3: CASRDSTNTEAFF; DNA: TGTGCCAGCCGGGACAGCACGAACACTGAAGCTTTCTTT; size: .; D: TRBD1; V: TRBV6-6; J: TRBJ1-1
CDR3: CASSLPKQLGYTDTQYF; DNA: TGTGCCAGCAGCTTGCCCAAGCAGCTCGGATACACAGATACGCAGTATTTT; size: .; D: .; V: TRBV5-6; J: TRBJ2-3
CDR3: CASSKAGTGYEAFF; DNA: TGCGCCAGCAGCAAAGCCGGGACAGGGTATGAAGCTTTCTTT; size: .; D: TRBD1; V: TRBV5-1; J: TRBJ1-1
CDR3: CASSLYRDQGYTF; DNA: TGTGCCAGCAGCCTATACAGGGATCAAGGCTACACCTTC; size: .; D: .; V: TRBV5-6; J: TRBJ1-2
CDR3: CASSYSASGSNEQFF; DNA: TGTGCCAGCAGTTACTCCGCTAGCGGGAGCAATGAGCAGTTCTTC; size: .; D: TRBD2; V: TRBV6-6; J: TRBJ2-1
CDR3: CASIALSRKTYGYTF; DNA: TGTGCCAGCATCGCGCTGTCAAGAAAGACCTATGGCTACACCTTC; size: .; D: .; V: TRBV9; J: TRBJ1-2
CDR3: CASTPGQGSYEQYF; DNA: TGTGCCAGCACCCCGGGACAGGGCTCCTACGAGCAGTACTTC; size: .; D: TRBD1; V: TRBV9; J: TRBJ2-7
CDR3: CSVDSTDTQYF; DNA: TGCAGCGTCGATAGTACAGATACGCAGTATTTT; size: .; D: .; V: TRBV29-1; J: TRBJ2-3
CDR3: CASSLSGYPNEQFF; DNA: TGTGCCAGCAGTTTATCCGGTTACCCCAATGAGCAGTTCTTC; size: few; D: .; V: TRBV27; J: TRBJ2-1
CDR3: CASSLRRGPTNEQFF; DNA: TGTGCCAGCAGCCTTCGCAGGGGCCCCACCAATGAGCAGTTCTTC; size: .; D: .; V: TRBV5-4; J: TRBJ2-1
CDR3: CASRQWASEAYEQYF; DNA: TGCGCCAGCAGGCAGTGGGCTAGCGAAGCCTACGAGCAGTACTTC; size: medium-sized; D: .; V: TRBV4-3; J: TRBJ2-7
CDR3: CASSDQWGAETQYF; DNA: TGTGCCAGCTCCGATCAGTGGGGAGCTGAGACCCAGTACTTC; size: .; D: .; V: TRBV7-7; J: TRBJ2-5
CDR3: CASSSTGGETNQPQHF; DNA: TGTGCCAGCAGTTCGACAGGGGGCGAAACCAATCAGCCCCAGCATTTT; size: .; D: TRBD1; V: TRBV6-6; J: TRBJ1-5
CDR3: CASSIGTGLVGYTF; DNA: TGTGCCAGTAGTATAGGGACAGGGTTAGTTGGCTACACCTTC; size: .; D: TRBD1; V: TRBV19; J: TRBJ1-2
CDR3: CASSFGTAYEQYF; DNA: TGTGCCAGCAGCTTCGGGACAGCCTACGAGCAGTACTTC; size: .; D: TRBD1; V: TRBV7-9; J: TRBJ2-7
CDR3: CAWSGQGATEAFF; DNA: TGTGCCTGGAGTGGACAGGGGGCCACTGAAGCTTTCTTT; size: few; D: TRBD1; V: TRBV30; J: TRBJ1-1
CDR3: CASSLSGDPGNTIYF; DNA: TGTGCCAGCAGTTTATCCGGGGACCCTGGAAACACCATATATTTT; size: .; D: .; V: TRBV28; J: TRBJ1-3
CDR3: CASSARGQDNQPQHF; DNA: TGTGCCAGCAGCGCTCGGGGCCAGGACAATCAGCCCCAGCATTTT; size: .; D: .; V: TRBV7-8; J: TRBJ1-5
CDR3: CASKTAQGSYGYTF; DNA: TGTGCCAGCAAAACCGCACAGGGCTCCTATGGCTACACCTTC; size: .; D: .; V: TRBV27; J: TRBJ1-2
CDR3: CASSPLTQGRTEAFF; DNA: TGTGCCAGCAGCCCGCTAACTCAGGGTCGCACTGAAGCTTTCTTT; size: few; D: .; V: TRBV2; J: TRBJ1-1
CDR3: CAWKTPGLAGRDRYTQYF; DNA: TGTGCCTGGAAGACACCGGGACTAGCGGGGAGGGATCGATATACGCAGTATTTT; size: .; D: TRBD2; V: TRBV30; J: TRBJ2-3
CDR3: CASSYSAGTNEKLFF; DNA: TGTGCCAGCAGTTATTCGGCAGGAACTAATGAAAAACTGTTTTTT; size: .; D: .; V: TRBV6-6; J: TRBJ1-4
CDR3: CASRDSSGNTIYF; DNA: TGTGCCAGTAGGGACAGCTCTGGAAACACCATATATTTT; size: .; D: .; V: TRBV19; J: TRBJ1-3
CDR3: CASSLGTGVGEAFF; DNA: TGTGCCAGCAGCTTGGGGACAGGGGTCGGGGAAGCTTTCTTT; size: .; D: TRBD1; V: TRBV7-2; J: TRBJ1-1
CDR3: CASGDRDSLKGAFF; DNA: TGTGCCAGCGGGGACAGGGACTCACTAAAGGGAGCTTTCTTT; size: .; D: TRBD1; V: TRBV28; J: TRBJ1-1
CDR3: CASSESIGANTGELFF; DNA: TGTGCCAGCAGTGAAAGTATAGGAGCTAACACCGGGGAGCTGTTTTTT; size: .; D: .; V: TRBV25-1; J: TRBJ2-2
CDR3: CASISPWAGEQYF; DNA: TGTGCCAGCATTTCGCCCTGGGCGGGCGAGCAGTACTTC; size: .; D: .; V: TRBV6-5; J: TRBJ2-7
CDR3: CASSRVTANIEAFF; DNA: TGCGCCAGCAGCCGCGTGACAGCAAACATTGAAGCTTTCTTT; size: .; D: .; V: TRBV5-1; J: TRBJ1-1
CDR3: CASGLAESTDTQYF; DNA: TGCGCCAGCGGACTAGCGGAAAGCACAGATACGCAGTATTTT; size: .; D: TRBD2; V: TRBV5-1; J: TRBJ2-3
CDR3: CASSSGQTLYGYTF; DNA: TGTGCCAGCAGCTCGGGACAAACTCTCTATGGCTACACCTTC; size: .; D: .; V: TRBV7-2; J: TRBJ1-2
CDR3: CASGLYEQYF; DNA: TGTGCCAGCGGCCTATACGAGCAGTACTTC; size: .; D: .; V: TRBV6-5; J: TRBJ2-7
CDR3: CASNPQGYNSPLHF; DNA: TGTGCCAGCAACCCCCAGGGCTACAATTCACCCCTCCACTTT; size: .; D: .; V: TRBV28; J: TRBJ1-6
CDR3: CASSPRAGNEQFF; DNA: TGTGCCAGCAGCCCCCGGGCCGGAAATGAGCAGTTCTTC; size: few; D: .; V: TRBV7-9; J: TRBJ2-1
CDR3: CASTPSGNEQFF; DNA: TGTGCCAGCACCCCATCTGGGAATGAGCAGTTCTTC; size: .; D: .; V: TRBV7-9; J: TRBJ2-1
CDR3: CATQGAGTDTQYF; DNA: TGTGCCACACAGGGGGCTGGTACAGATACGCAGTATTTT; size: .; D: TRBD1; V: TRBV10-3; J: TRBJ2-3
CDR3: CASSEQGRNYGYTF; DNA: TGTGCCAGCAGTGAACAGGGAAGAAACTATGGCTACACCTTC; size: .; D: .; V: TRBV2; J: TRBJ1-2
CDR3: CASSLTSGRETQYF; DNA: TGCGCCAGCAGCTTGACTTCCGGGAGGGAGACCCAGTACTTC; size: .; D: TRBD2; V: TRBV5-1; J: TRBJ2-5
CDR3: CASSLAYWTGGNEQFF; DNA: TGTGCCAGCAGCTTGGCCTACTGGACAGGGGGCAATGAGCAGTTCTTC; size: .; D: TRBD1; V: TRBV5-8; J: TRBJ2-1
CDR3: CASSLIVEVHTEAYGYTF; DNA: TGTGCCAGCAGTTTGATTGTAGAGGTTCATACGGAGGCCTATGGCTACACCTTC; size: .; D: .; V: TRBV28; J: TRBJ1-2
CDR3: CASSPMGGGTGELFF; DNA: TGTGCCAGCAGCCCCATGGGGGGTGGAACCGGGGAGCTGTTTTTT; size: .; D: .; V: TRBV7-8; J: TRBJ2-2
CDR3: CASSPTSGVSNQPQHF; DNA: TGTGCCAGCTCACCAACGAGTGGTGTAAGCAATCAGCCCCAGCATTTT; size: .; D: .; V: TRBV18; J: TRBJ1-5
CDR3: CASSARTSGSSDTQYF; DNA: TGTGCCAGCAGCGCCAGGACTAGCGGGAGTTCAGATACGCAGTATTTT; size: .; D: TRBD2; V: TRBV9; J: TRBJ2-3
CDR3: CASRESPAGGSKETQYF; DNA: TGTGCCAGCAGGGAAAGTCCAGCGGGAGGTTCTAAAGAGACCCAGTACTTC; size: .; D: TRBD2; V: TRBV2; J: TRBJ2-5
CDR3: CASSLIVSGRRDEQFF; DNA: TGTGCCAGCAGTTTAATCGTTAGCGGGAGGAGGGATGAGCAGTTCTTC; size: .; D: TRBD2; V: TRBV27; J: TRBJ2-1